This paragraph covers one TCR beta chain sequence. The entry originates in a study of cytomegalovirus exposure and HLA in healthy donors. The V gene's germline CDR1 is MNHEY and CDR2 SMNVEV (reference sequence). The CDR3 loop spans 17 amino acids. V lost 0 bases and J 0 bases, leaving 14 bases between the germline ends. It was with 60 Vbeta and 13 Jbeta primers that the PCR ran. Repertoires were generated with immunoSEQ multiplex PCR, while TCRdb's copy carries only in-frame clones and drops some. The data contain approximately 290,000 clones, about four fifths of them seen just once; the ten biggest clones take up about 0.28%.

The clonotype comes from a girl between 2 and 10 years old in good health and CMV-seronegative. The rearrangement uses TRBV27 and TRBJ1-1; D perhaps matches TRBD1 (6 bases). Sequenced input: PBMCs. Written as DNA, the CDR3 is TGTGCCAGCAGTTTATCGAAGCGGGGGCCTGTGAACACTGAAGCTTTCTTT. Protein sequence: CASSLSKRGPVNTEAFF.